This TCR beta chain was profiled in a study of blood T cell repertoires in COVID-19. The CDR3 is 14 residues long. CDR1 and CDR2 from the germline V gene are MNHEY and SMNVEV (reference sequence). The V gene end was trimmed by 5 bases and the J gene end by 1 base; junction bases not matched to a gene: 1. Using immunoSEQ multiplex PCR, the repertoire was profiled, and TCRdb retains in-frame clones only, with some absent. The data contain around 250,000 clones, around 86% of them singletons. Participant age was roughly 18 to 95 years, and participants resided in fewer than 30 US areas. Allocation to cohorts depended on clinical history reported by the participants.

The rearrangement uses TRBV27 and TRBJ1-3, with 8 bases fitting TRBD1. The TCR was taken from a man younger than 30 who had recovered from COVID-19. Sequencing was done on a sample of PBMCs or T cells enriched from blood (not recorded which). CDR3 protein: CASSRDRSGNTIYF. The CDR3, as DNA: TGTGCCAGCAGTCGGGACAGGTCTGGAAACACCATATATTTT.